The clone carrying this T cell receptor (beta chain) appeared a few times. Its antigen is still unknown. The data derive from a study of response to subunit inactivated influenza vaccine. TCRdb processed the RT-PCR reads anew with MiXCR; each CDR3 protein has one entry. The table includes about 830,000 distinct CDR3 sequences, about 18% detected once. V shed 3 bases, J shed 5 bases, and the junction held 4 bases outside the gene matches. The CDR3 sequence is 14 residues long. The study's findings and limits: Each seasonal influenza vaccination, the authors suggested, recruits few new T cells.

The chain uses TRBV12-3 or TRBV12-4 and TRBJ1-1, with 9 bases fitting TRBD1. The origin of this receptor is a man between 45 and 60 years old who received an inactivated influenza vaccine. The sequenced sample was PBMCs from blood, obtained around 5 days after vaccination. CDR3 in amino acids: CASSFVQGATEAFF. Written as DNA, the CDR3 is TGTGCCAGCAGTTTCGTACAGGGGGCGACTGAAGCTTTCTTT.